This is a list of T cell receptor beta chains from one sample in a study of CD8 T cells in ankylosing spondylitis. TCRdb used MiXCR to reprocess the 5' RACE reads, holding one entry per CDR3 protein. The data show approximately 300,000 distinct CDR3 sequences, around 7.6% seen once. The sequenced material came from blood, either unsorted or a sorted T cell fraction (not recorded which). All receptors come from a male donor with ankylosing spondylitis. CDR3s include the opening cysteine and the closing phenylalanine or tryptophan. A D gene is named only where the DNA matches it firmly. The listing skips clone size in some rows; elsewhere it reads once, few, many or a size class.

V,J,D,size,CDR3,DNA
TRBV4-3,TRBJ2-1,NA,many,CASTSQPGSSYNEQFF,TGCGCCAGCACCTCACAACCAGGGAGCTCCTACAATGAGCAGTTCTTC
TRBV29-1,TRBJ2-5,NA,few,CSWGSGSGETQYF,TGCAGCTGGGGGTCGGGATCCGGGGAGACCCAGTACTTC
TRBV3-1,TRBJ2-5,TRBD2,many,CASSGGRRGETQYF,TGTGCCAGCTCCGGCGGGAGGAGGGGCGAGACCCAGTACTTC
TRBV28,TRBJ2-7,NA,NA,CASSFSSGEGIAYEQYF,TGTGCCAGCAGTTTTTCCAGCGGAGAGGGGATTGCCTACGAGCAGTACTTC
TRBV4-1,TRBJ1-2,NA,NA,CASRHLTEDYGYTF,TGCGCCAGCAGACACTTGACGGAGGACTATGGCTACACCTTC
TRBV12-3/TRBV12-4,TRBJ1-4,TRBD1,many,CASRRTGGGEKLFF,TGTGCCAGCAGACGGACAGGGGGCGGTGAAAAACTGTTTTTT
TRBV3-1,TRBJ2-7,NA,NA,CASSQDLTRVTYEQYF,TGTGCCAGCAGCCAAGATTTAACTAGAGTCACCTACGAGCAGTACTTC
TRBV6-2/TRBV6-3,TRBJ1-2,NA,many,CASQSSRYGYTF,TGTGCCAGCCAATCGAGTCGCTATGGCTACACCTTC
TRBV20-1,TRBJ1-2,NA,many,CSATGQRYGYTF,TGCAGTGCTACCGGACAGCGCTATGGCTACACCTTC
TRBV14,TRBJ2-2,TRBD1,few,CASSQLGQGNTGELFF,TGTGCCAGCAGCCAGCTGGGACAGGGCAACACCGGGGAGCTGTTTTTT
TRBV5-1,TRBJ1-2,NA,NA,CASSRGDYGYTF,TGCGCCAGCAGTAGAGGGGACTATGGCTACACCTTC
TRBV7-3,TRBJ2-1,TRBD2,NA,CASSLRGLKNEQFF,TGTGCCAGCAGCTTAAGGGGACTAAAAAATGAGCAGTTCTTC
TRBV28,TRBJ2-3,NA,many,CASSPGPDTQYF,TGTGCCAGCAGTCCTGGCCCAGATACGCAGTATTTT
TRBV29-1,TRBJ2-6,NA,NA,CSAETLSSKANVLTF,TGCAGCGCTGAAACTCTCTCGTCTAAGGCCAACGTCCTGACTTTC
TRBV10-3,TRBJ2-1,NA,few,CAISESVTRNNEQFF,TGTGCCATCAGTGAGTCGGTGACTAGGAACAATGAGCAGTTCTTC
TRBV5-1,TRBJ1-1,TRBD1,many,CASSLVTGAGSTEAFF,TGCGCCAGCAGCTTGGTAACAGGGGCGGGGAGCACTGAAGCTTTCTTT
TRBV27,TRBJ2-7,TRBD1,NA,CASSRTGGSPYEQYF,TGTGCCAGCAGCCGAACAGGGGGTTCACCCTACGAGCAGTACTTC
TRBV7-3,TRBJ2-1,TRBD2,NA,CASSIGGTQNEQFF,TGTGCCAGCAGTATCGGGGGGACTCAAAATGAGCAGTTCTTC
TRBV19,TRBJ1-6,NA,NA,CASAREGRSPLHF,TGTGCCAGTGCTCGGGAGGGTCGTTCACCCCTCCACTTT
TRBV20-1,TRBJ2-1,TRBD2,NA,CSAKGPLAGAGNEQFF,TGCAGTGCTAAAGGCCCCCTAGCGGGAGCTGGGAATGAGCAGTTCTTC
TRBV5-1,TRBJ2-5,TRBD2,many,CASSLAGGFAFETQYF,TGCGCCAGCAGCTTGGCCGGGGGGTTCGCCTTCGAGACCCAGTACTTC
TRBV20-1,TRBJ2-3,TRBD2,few,CSRRTSGTDTQYF,TGCAGTAGAAGGACTAGCGGGACAGATACGCAGTATTTT
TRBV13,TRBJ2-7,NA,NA,CASSVRGYEQYF,TGTGCCAGCAGCGTCCGGGGCTACGAGCAGTACTTC
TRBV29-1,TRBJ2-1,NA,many,CSVTYHLPETYNEQFF,TGCAGCGTTACCTACCACTTACCGGAGACTTACAATGAGCAGTTCTTC
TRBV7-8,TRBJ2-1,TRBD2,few,CASSGNTGLASEQFF,TGTGCCAGCAGCGGAAATACGGGACTAGCGTCTGAGCAGTTCTTC
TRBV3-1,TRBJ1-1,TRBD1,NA,CASSRGLAGGAFF,TGTGCCAGCAGCAGGGGGCTTGCTGGGGGAGCTTTCTTT
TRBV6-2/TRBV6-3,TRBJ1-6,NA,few,CASSYARLQNSPLHF,TGTGCCAGCAGTTACGCCCGACTGCAGAATTCACCCCTCCACTTT
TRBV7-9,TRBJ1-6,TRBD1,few,CASSGTGFSPLHF,TGTGCCAGCAGCGGGACAGGTTTCTCACCCCTCCACTTT
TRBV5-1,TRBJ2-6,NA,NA,CASSLLGQSGANVLTF,TGCGCCAGCAGCCTACTTGGACAGTCTGGGGCCAACGTCCTGACTTTC
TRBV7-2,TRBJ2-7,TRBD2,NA,CASSQGGLAGALEQYF,TGTGCCAGCAGCCAAGGGGGACTAGCGGGAGCTCTGGAGCAGTACTTC
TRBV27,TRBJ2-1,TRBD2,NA,CASSEGRAWDEQFF,TGTGCCAGCAGTGAGGGGAGGGCGTGGGATGAGCAGTTCTTC
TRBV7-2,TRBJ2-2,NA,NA,CASSLAPGVAADTGELLF,TGTGCCAGCAGCTTAGCCCCGGGGGTAGCGGCCGACACCGGGGAGCTGCTTTTT
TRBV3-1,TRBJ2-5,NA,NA,CASSQRGQEAQYF,TGTGCCAGCAGCCAAAGGGGCCAAGAGGCCCAGTACTTC
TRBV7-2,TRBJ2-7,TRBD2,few,CASSLKVGREAFNEQYF,TGTGCCAGCAGCTTAAAAGTTGGTCGGGAGGCCTTTAACGAGCAGTACTTC
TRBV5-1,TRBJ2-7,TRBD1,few,CASSFTGTGSEQYF,TGCGCCAGCAGCTTCACCGGGACAGGGAGCGAGCAGTACTTC
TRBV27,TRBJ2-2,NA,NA,CASSRSIGTGELFF,TGTGCCAGCAGTCGGAGTATAGGCACCGGGGAGCTGTTTTTT
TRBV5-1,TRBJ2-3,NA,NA,CASRNTYSTSTDTQYF,TGCGCCAGCAGAAACACTTACTCGACTAGCACAGATACGCAGTATTTT
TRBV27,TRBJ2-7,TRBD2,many,CASSRGGSYEQYF,TGTGCCAGCAGTCGGGGGGGCTCCTACGAGCAGTACTTC
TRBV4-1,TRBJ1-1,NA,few,CASSRERLTGAFF,TGCGCCAGCAGCCGCGAAAGGCTCACTGGAGCTTTCTTT
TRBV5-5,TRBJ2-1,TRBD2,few,CASSLGGLAKYNEQFF,TGTGCCAGCAGCTTGGGCGGACTAGCGAAATACAATGAGCAGTTCTTC
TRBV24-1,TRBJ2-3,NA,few,CATQSPSGLTSTDTQYF,TGTGCCACCCAAAGTCCGAGCGGGCTTACTAGCACAGATACGCAGTATTTT
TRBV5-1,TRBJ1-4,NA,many,CASSLEGDGSNEKLFF,TGCGCCAGCAGCTTGGAAGGCGACGGAAGTAATGAAAAACTGTTTTTT
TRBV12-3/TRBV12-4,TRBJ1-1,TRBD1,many,CASSPQTGENTEAFF,TGTGCCAGCAGCCCACAGACAGGGGAGAACACTGAAGCTTTCTTT
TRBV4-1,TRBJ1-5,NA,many,CASSSGNGNQPQHF,TGCGCCAGCAGCTCAGGGAATGGGAATCAGCCCCAGCATTTT